The present TCR beta chain was sequenced within a study of cytomegalovirus exposure and HLA in healthy donors. The CDR3 runs 17 residues. Trimming pared 0 bases from V and 0 bases from J, leaving 15 bases between. Germline CDR1 reads SGHKS; CDR2 reads YYEKEE (reference sequence). In the PCR, 60 Vbeta and 13 Jbeta primers were used. In the study's own analysis: Approximately 83 million unique TCR beta chains, 8.5 million to 14 million shared, were counted in a later analysis. The data were produced by immunoSEQ multiplex PCR, yet TCRdb's version contains in-frame clones alone and is incomplete. The V and J calls and clone size are taken from that table; D and trimming were inferred from the DNA. This sample has some 170,000 clones; around four fifths occur once, and the top ten carry 1.3%.

The sequenced material came from PBMCs. The rearrangement joins TRBV5-5 to TRBJ1-1; D call uncertain. The sequence was collected from a woman in her forties or fifties in good health and CMV-seronegative. The CDR3 sequence is CASSLGAGSGLNTEAFF. The CDR3 DNA follows: TGTGCCAGCAGCTTGGGGGCCGGGTCGGGGTTGAACACTGAAGCTTTCTTT.